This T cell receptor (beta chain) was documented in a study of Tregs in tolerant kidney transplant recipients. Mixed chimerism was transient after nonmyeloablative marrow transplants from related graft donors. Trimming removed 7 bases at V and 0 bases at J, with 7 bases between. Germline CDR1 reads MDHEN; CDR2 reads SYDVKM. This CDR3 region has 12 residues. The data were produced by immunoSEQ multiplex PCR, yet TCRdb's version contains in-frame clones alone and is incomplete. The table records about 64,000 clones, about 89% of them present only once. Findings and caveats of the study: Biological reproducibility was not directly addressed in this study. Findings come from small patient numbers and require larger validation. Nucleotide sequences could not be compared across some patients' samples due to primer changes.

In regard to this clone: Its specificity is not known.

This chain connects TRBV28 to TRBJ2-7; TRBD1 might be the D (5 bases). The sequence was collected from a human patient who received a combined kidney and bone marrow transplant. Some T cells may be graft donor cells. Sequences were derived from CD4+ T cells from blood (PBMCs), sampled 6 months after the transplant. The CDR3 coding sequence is TGTGCCAGCACCAGGGACTCCTACGAGCAGTACTTC. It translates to CASTRDSYEQYF.